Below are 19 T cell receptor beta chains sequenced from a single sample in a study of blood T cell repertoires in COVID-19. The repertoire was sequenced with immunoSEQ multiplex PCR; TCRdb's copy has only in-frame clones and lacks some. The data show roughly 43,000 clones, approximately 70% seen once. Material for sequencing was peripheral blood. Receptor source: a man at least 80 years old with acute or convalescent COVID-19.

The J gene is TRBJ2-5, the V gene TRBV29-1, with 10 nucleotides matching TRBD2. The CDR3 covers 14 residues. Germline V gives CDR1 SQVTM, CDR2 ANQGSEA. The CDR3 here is CTHGASGGEETQYF. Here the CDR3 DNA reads TGCACCCACGGCGCGAGCGGGGGGGAAGAGACCCAGTACTTC.

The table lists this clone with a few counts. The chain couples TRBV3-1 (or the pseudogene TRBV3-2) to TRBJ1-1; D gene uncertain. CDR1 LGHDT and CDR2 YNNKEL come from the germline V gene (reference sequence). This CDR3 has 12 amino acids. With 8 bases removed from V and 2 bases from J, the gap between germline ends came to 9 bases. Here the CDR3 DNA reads TGTGCCAGCTCCAACTATAACACTGAAGCTTTCTTT. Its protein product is CASSNYNTEAFF.

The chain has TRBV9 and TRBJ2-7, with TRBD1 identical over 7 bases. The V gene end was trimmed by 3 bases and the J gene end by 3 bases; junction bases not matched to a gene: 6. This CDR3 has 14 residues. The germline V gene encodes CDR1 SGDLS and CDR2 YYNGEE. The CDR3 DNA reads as TGTGCCAGCAGCGCAGGGGGTTTAGGCTACGAGCAGTACTTC. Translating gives CASSAGGLGYEQYF.

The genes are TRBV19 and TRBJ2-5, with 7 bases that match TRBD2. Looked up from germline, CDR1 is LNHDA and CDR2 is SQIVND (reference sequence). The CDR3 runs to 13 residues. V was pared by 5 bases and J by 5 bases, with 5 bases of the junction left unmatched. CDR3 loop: CASSSIGGETQYF. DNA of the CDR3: TGTGCCAGTAGTTCAATCGGGGGGGAGACCCAGTACTTC.

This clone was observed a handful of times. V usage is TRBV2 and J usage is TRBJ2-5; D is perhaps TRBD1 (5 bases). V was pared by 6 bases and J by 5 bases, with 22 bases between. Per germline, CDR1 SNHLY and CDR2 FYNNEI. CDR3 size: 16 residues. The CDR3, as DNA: TGTGCCAGCAGAGGTCCTGGGGCGCGCCGGGTGGAGACCCAGTACTTC. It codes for CASRGPGARRVETQYF.

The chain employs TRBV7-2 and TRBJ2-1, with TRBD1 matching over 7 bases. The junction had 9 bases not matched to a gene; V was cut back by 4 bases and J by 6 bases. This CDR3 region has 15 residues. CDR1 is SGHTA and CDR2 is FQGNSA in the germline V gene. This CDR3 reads CASSSTGKFSNEQFF. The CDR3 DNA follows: TGTGCCAGCAGCTCGACAGGGAAGTTTAGCAATGAGCAGTTCTTC. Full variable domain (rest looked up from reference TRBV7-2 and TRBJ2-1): GAGVSQSPSNKVTEKGKDVELRCDPISGHTALYWYRQSLGQGLEFLIYFQGNSAPDKSGLPSDRFSAERTGGSVSTLTIQRTQQEDSAVYLCASSSTGKFSNEQFFGPGTRLTVL.

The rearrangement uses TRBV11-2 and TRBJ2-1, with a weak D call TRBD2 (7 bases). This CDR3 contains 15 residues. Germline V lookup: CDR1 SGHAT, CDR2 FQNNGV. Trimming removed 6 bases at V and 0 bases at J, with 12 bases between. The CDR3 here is CASSRGGSSYNEQFF. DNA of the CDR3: TGTGCCAGCAGTAGGGGGGGGAGCTCCTACAATGAGCAGTTCTTC.

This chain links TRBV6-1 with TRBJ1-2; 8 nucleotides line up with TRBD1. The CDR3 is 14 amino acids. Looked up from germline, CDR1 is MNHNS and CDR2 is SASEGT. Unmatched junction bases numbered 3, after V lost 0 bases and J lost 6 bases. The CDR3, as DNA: TGTGCCAGCAGTGAAGCGCTGGGACAGGATGGCTACACCTTC. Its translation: CASSEALGQDGYTF.

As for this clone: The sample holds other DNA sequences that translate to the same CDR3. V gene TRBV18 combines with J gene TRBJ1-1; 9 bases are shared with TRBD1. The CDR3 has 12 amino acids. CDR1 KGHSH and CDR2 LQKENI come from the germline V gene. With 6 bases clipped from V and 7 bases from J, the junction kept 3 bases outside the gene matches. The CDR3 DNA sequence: TGTGCCAGCTCTAAGGGACAGGGTGAAGCTTTCTTT. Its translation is CASSKGQGEAFF.

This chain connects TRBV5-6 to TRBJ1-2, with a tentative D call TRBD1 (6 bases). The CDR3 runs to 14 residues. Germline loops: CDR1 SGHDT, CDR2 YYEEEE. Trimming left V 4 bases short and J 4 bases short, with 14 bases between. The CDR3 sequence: CASSRVGQSYGYTF. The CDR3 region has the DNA TGTGCCAGCAGCCGTGTCGGACAGAGCTATGGCTACACCTTC.

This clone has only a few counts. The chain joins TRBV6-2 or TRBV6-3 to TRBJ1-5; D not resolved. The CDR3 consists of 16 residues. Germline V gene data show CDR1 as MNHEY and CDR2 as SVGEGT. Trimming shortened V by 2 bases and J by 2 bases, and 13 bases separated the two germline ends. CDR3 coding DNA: TGTGCCAGCAGTTACAACCCCCGGGTGGGCAATCAGCCCCAGCATTTT. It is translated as CASSYNPRVGNQPQHF.

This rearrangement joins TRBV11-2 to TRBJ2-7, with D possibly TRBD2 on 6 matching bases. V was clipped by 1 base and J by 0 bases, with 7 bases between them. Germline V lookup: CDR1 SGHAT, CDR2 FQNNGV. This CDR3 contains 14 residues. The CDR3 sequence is CASSLGTNSYEQYF. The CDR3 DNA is TGTGCCAGCAGCTTAGGGACTAACTCCTACGAGCAGTACTTC.

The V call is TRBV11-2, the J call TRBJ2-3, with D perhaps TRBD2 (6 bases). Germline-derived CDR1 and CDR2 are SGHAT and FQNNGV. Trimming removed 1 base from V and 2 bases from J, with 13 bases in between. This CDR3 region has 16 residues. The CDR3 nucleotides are TGTGCCAGCAGCTTAGTAGGATCGCGGGACACAGATACGCAGTATTTT. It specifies CASSLVGSRDTDTQYF.

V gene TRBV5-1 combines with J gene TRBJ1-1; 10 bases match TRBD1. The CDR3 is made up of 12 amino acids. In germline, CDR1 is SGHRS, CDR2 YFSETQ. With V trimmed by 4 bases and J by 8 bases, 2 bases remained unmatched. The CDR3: CASSVGQGEAFF. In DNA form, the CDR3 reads TGCGCCAGCAGCGTGGGACAGGGGGAAGCTTTCTTT.

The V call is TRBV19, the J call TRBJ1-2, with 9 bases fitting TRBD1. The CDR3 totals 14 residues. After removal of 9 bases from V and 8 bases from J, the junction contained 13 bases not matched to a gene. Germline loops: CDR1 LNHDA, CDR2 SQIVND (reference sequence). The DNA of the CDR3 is TGTGCCAGCCTACGGACGGGACAGGGTTCCGGCTACACCTTC. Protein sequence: CASLRTGQGSGYTF.

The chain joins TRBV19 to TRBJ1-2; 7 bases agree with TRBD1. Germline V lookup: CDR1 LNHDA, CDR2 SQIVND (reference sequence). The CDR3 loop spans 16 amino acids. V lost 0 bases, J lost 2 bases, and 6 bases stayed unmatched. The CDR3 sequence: CASSIDGDSTNYGYTF. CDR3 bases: TGTGCCAGTAGTATAGATGGGGACAGTACGAACTATGGCTACACCTTC.

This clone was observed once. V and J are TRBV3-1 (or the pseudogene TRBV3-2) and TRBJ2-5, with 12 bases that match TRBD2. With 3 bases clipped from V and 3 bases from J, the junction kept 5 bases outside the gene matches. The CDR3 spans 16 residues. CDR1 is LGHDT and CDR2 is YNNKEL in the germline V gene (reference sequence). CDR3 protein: CASSQVLAGGKETQYF. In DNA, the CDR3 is TGTGCCAGCAGCCAGGTTCTAGCGGGGGGGAAAGAGACCCAGTACTTC.

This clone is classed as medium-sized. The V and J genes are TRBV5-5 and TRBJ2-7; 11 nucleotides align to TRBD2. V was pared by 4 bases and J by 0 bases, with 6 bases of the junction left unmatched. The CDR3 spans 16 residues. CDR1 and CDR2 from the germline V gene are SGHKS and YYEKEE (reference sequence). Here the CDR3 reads CASSGRTSGHSYEQYF. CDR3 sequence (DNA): TGTGCCAGCAGCGGGAGGACTAGCGGGCACTCCTACGAGCAGTACTTC.

The CDR3, as DNA: TGCGCCAGCAGCTACGTTAGCTCTGCTGCCAAAAACATTCAGTACTTC. Translation: CASSYVSSAAKNIQYF. The chain employs TRBV5-1 and TRBJ2-4; no firm D call. The V gene's germline CDR1 is SGHRS and CDR2 YFSETQ. This CDR3 has 16 amino acids. The V and J ends lost 3 bases and 1 base respectively, with 14 bases between them.